The T cell receptor (beta chain) under discussion was sequenced for a study of shared clonotypes between healthy human individuals. Study results and caveats: Naive CD4 clonotypes were shared across several donors at about 5%.

The ends were cut back, 3 bases at V and 8 bases at J, with 8 bases in the middle. The CDR3 runs 11 residues. CDR1 and CDR2 (germline): SEHNR, FQNEAQ (reference sequence). In its sample, this clone was seen once. The antigen is unknown. This was a deep-level run. TCRdb's table, derived via immunoSEQ multiplex PCR, lists solely in-frame clones and lacks some. The sample comprises about 680,000 clones, about 80% of which are singletons, and 1.5% to 2% rests with the top ten. Memory CD4+ cells were the fraction left after CD45RA+ naive selection. The chain employs TRBV7-9 and TRBJ2-7, with D possibly matching TRBD2 (5 bases). The origin of this receptor is a woman between 25 and 40 years old in good health. Sequenced input: memory CD4+ T cells sorted from blood. Subset of the sample: CD45RA-negative fraction. The CDR3, as DNA: TGTGCCAGCAGCTTTCACGGGAAGCAGTACTTC. Translating it yields CASSFHGKQYF.